This passage covers 31 T cell receptor beta chains from one sample sequenced in a study of siplizumab effects on memory and regulatory T cells. Data came from immunoSEQ multiplex PCR; TCRdb stores just in-frame clones and leaves some out. Of fewer than 120,000 clones in the sample, 80% to 95% are singletons; the top ten hold approximately 1.2%. Specimen: CD4+ T cells sorted from blood. These TCRs come from a human donor in good health.

This rearrangement joins TRBV18 to TRBJ1-1; no firm D call. The CDR3 is made up of 15 amino acids. V was pared by 1 base and J by 4 bases, with 13 bases between. Germline CDR1 and CDR2: KGHSH and LQKENI. CDR3 sequence reads: CASSPLSLGSTEAFF. As DNA, the CDR3 is TGTGCCAGCTCACCACTTTCTCTAGGGTCCACTGAAGCTTTCTTT.

This sequence joins TRBV28 and TRBJ2-2; 9 bases are shared with TRBD1. V dropped 6 bases and J dropped 5; count of bases not matched to a gene: 7. Germline CDR1 and CDR2: MDHEN and SYDVKM. This CDR3 spans 15 amino acids. Written as DNA, the CDR3 is TGTGCCAGCAGCCGAACCGGGACAGGGACCGGGGAGCTGTTTTTT. Amino acid sequence: CASSRTGTGTGELFF.

The CDR3 DNA follows: TGCGCCAGCAGCCTCGGGACTTTGCCCTACAATGAGCAGTTCTTC. Translation: CASSLGTLPYNEQFF. The chain is built from TRBV5-1 and TRBJ2-1, with a possible D match to TRBD2 (6 bases). The CDR3 runs to 15 residues. V shed 4 bases and J shed 2 bases, with 13 bases lying between them. From germline, CDR1 is SGHRS and CDR2 YFSETQ.

A single count supports this clone. The chain uses TRBV7-6 and TRBJ1-1, with D tentatively TRBD1 (6 bases). Germline V CDR1 and CDR2: SGHVS, FNYEAQ. Between the trimmed V and J ends, which lost 3 bases and 4 bases, there was a span of 12 bases. This CDR3 contains 14 residues. This chain's CDR3 is CASSFGGSGTEAFF. In DNA form, the CDR3 reads TGTGCCAGCAGCTTCGGGGGCTCCGGCACTGAAGCTTTCTTT.

The rearrangement links TRBV27 to TRBJ1-5; 8 bases fit TRBD1. V shed 3 bases and J 4 bases; nucleotides not matched to a gene: 5. Germline assignment: CDR1 MNHEY and CDR2 SMNVEV (reference sequence). The CDR3 contains 15 residues. The CDR3 DNA reads as TGTGCCAGCAGTTTGAACAGGGGGAAGAATCAGCCCCAGCATTTT. Protein sequence: CASSLNRGKNQPQHF.

The chain couples TRBV6-5 to TRBJ1-1; D unclear. V was cut by 0 bases and J by 4 bases, with 12 bases left in between. Germline V gene lookup returns CDR1 MNHEY and CDR2 SVGAGI. CDR3 size: 15 residues. CDR3 in DNA: TGTGCCAGCAGTTACTCTTGGACTTTCACCACTGAAGCTTTCTTT. Its protein product is CASSYSWTFTTEAFF.

This rearrangement joins TRBV7-9 to TRBJ1-1, with D unresolved. Deletions cut 4 bases from V and 7 bases from J, with 10 bases between. CDR1 SEHNR and CDR2 FQNEAQ come from the germline V gene (reference sequence). The CDR3 spans 12 residues. CDR3 bases: TGTGCCAGCAGCTCCCGGCTGAATGAAGCTTTCTTT. Protein sequence: CASSSRLNEAFF.

V usage is TRBV5-1 and J usage is TRBJ1-2; 8 bases map to TRBD1. The CDR3 contains 17 residues. Germline values: CDR1 SGHRS, CDR2 YFSETQ. The J segment lost 7 bases and the V segment lost 4 bases, leaving 18 bases of the junction unmatched. The DNA for the CDR3 is TGCGCCAGCAGCCCGAGCTCCCACGCCCAGGGGGCTGGTGGCTACACCTTC. Translation gives CASSPSSHAQGAGGYTF.

A few counts support this clone. This sequence joins TRBV27 and TRBJ2-2; D perhaps matches TRBD1 (6 bases). The CDR3 totals 15 residues. Deletions cut 3 bases from V and 3 bases from J, with 11 bases between. CDR1 and CDR2 from the germline V gene are MNHEY and SMNVEV (reference sequence). The chain's CDR3 is CASSFGDRYTGELFF. CDR3 DNA sequence: TGTGCCAGCAGTTTTGGAGACAGGTACACCGGGGAGCTGTTTTTT.

V usage is TRBV28 and J usage is TRBJ1-2; D uncertain. The germline CDR1 and CDR2 sequences are MDHEN and SYDVKM. The CDR3 has 12 amino acids. V shed 6 bases and J shed 8 bases, with 13 bases lying between them. This CDR3 reads CASRVRESGYTF. CDR3 nucleotides: TGTGCCAGCAGGGTGCGGGAGAGCGGCTACACCTTC.

The rearrangement joins TRBV9 to TRBJ1-3; D gene uncertain. This CDR3 is built from 12 residues. The germline V gene has CDR1 SGDLS and CDR2 YYNGEE. V dropped 3 bases and J dropped 0 bases, with 1 base sitting between them. CDR3 amino acids: CASSGSGNTIYF. The CDR3 bases are TGTGCCAGCAGCGGCTCTGGAAACACCATATATTTT.

This chain joins TRBV7-8 and TRBJ2-2; D is uncertain. The V and J ends lost 8 bases and 1 base respectively, with 8 bases between them. The germline V gene has CDR1 SGHVS and CDR2 FQNEAQ. This CDR3 has 13 amino acids. The CDR3 DNA reads TGTGCCAGCCCGGATGGGAACACCGGGGAGCTGTTTTTT. This codes for CASPDGNTGELFF.

The chain carries TRBV5-1 and TRBJ1-4; 7 bases are shared with TRBD1. The CDR3 runs to 14 residues. Germline CDR1 SGHRS, CDR2 YFSETQ. Trimming at V came to 0 bases and at J to 8 bases, leaving 4 bases not matched to a gene. CDR3 in amino acids: CASSLEGAREKLFF. DNA of the CDR3: TGCGCCAGCAGCTTGGAGGGGGCCAGGGAAAAACTGTTTTTT.

This sequence joins TRBV18 and TRBJ2-7; D is tentatively TRBD1 or TRBD2 (6 bases each). Germline V CDR1 and CDR2: KGHSH, LQKENI. There are 14 residues in the CDR3. The V and J ends lost 3 bases and 1 base respectively, with 10 bases between them. In DNA, the CDR3 is TGTGCCAGCTCACCGGGGGCGGGGTCCTACGAGCAGTACTTC. This sequence encodes CASSPGAGSYEQYF.

V and J are TRBV15 and TRBJ2-3; D tentatively reads TRBD1 or TRBD2 (6 bases each). Germline values: CDR1 LNHNV, CDR2 YYDKDF (reference sequence). The V end lost 0 bases, the J end lost 1 base, and 17 bases lay between the germline ends. The CDR3 extends over 18 amino acids. For the CDR3, the DNA is TGTGCCACCAGCAGAGATAAGCCGGGGGCGGGACGCACAGATACGCAGTATTTT. Translating gives CATSRDKPGAGRTDTQYF.

This chain connects TRBV30 to TRBJ2-5; D could derive from TRBD1 or TRBD2 (5 bases each). This CDR3 comprises 13 residues. The germline CDR1 and CDR2 sequences are GTSNPN and SVGIG (reference sequence). Trimming cost V 4 bases and J 5 bases, with 14 bases left between them. The CDR3 is CAWNPLGVETQYF. CDR3 DNA: TGTGCCTGGAACCCCCTGGGGGTTGAGACCCAGTACTTC.

J is TRBJ1-3 and V is TRBV15; the D is unclear. V shed 0 bases and J shed 11 bases, with 11 bases lying between them. Per the germline V gene, CDR1 is LNHNV and CDR2 is YYDKDF (reference sequence). There are 13 residues in the CDR3. CDR3 amino acids: CATSRDEVSSIYF. CDR3 bases: TGTGCCACCAGCAGAGATGAGGTTAGCTCCATATATTTT. Full variable domain (missing parts from reference TRBV15 and TRBJ1-3): DAMVIQNPRYQVTQFGKPVTLSCSQTLNHNVMYWYQQKSSQAPKLLFHYYDKDFNNEADTPDNFQSRRPNTSFCFLDIRSPGLGDTAMYLCATSRDEVSSIYFGEGSWLTVV.

V gene TRBV28 combines with J gene TRBJ1-3; possibly TRBD1 for D (5 bases). Germline CDR1 reads MDHEN; CDR2 reads SYDVKM. The germline V and J ends were trimmed by 2 bases and 3 bases, with 8 bases remaining between them. The CDR3 length is 14 residues. Written as DNA, the CDR3 is TGTGCCAGCAGTTTAGGGGGGAGTGGAAACACCATATATTTT. Protein: CASSLGGSGNTIYF.

The rearrangement joins TRBV5-5 to TRBJ1-2; D gene ambiguous. The CDR3 is 13 residues long. V was pared by 1 base and J by 5 bases, with 9 bases between. The V gene's germline CDR1 is SGHKS and CDR2 YYEKEE (reference sequence). The CDR3 is CASSLTFTYGYTF. In DNA form, the CDR3 reads TGTGCCAGCAGCTTGACATTCACGTATGGCTACACCTTC. Based on the CDR3 plus reference TRBV5-5 and TRBJ1-2, the full variable domain is DAGVTQSPTHLIKTRGQQVTLRCSPISGHKSVSWYQQVLGQGPQFIFQYYEKEERGRGNFPDRFSARQFPNYSSELNVNALLLGDSALYLCASSLTFTYGYTFGSGTRLTVV.

The chain couples TRBV5-4 to TRBJ1-2, with 7 bases lining up with TRBD1. CDR3 length equals 18 residues. Trimming at V came to 0 bases and at J to 0 bases, leaving 11 bases not matched to a gene. The germline CDR1 and CDR2 sequences are SGHNT and YYREEE (reference sequence). CDR3 coding DNA: TGTGCCAGCAGCTTGGGACCAGGGACAGCGACAGCTAACTATGGCTACACCTTC. As protein: CASSLGPGTATANYGYTF.

The chain recombines TRBV5-5 with TRBJ1-2; D perhaps matches TRBD1 (5 bases). Germline-derived CDR1 and CDR2 are SGHKS and YYEKEE (reference sequence). The CDR3 spans 12 residues. Deletions cut 4 bases from V and 7 bases from J, with 11 bases between. The CDR3 reads CASSPDTVGYTF. CDR3 bases: TGTGCCAGCAGCCCGGACACTGTTGGCTACACCTTC.

This chain uses TRBV5-1 with TRBJ2-3; 10 nucleotides match TRBD2. V lost 2 bases and J lost 4; bases outside the gene matches: 13. The CDR3 totals 18 residues. CDR1 and CDR2 (germline): SGHRS, YFSETQ. The CDR3 DNA reads TGCGCCAGCAGCTTACGATCAAGCGGGGGGGCCTTTCCAGATACGCAGTATTTT. Translating it yields CASSLRSSGGAFPDTQYF.

The chain combines TRBV7-2 with TRBJ2-1; 9 bases are a match to TRBD2. V shed 5 bases and J 10 bases; nucleotides not matched to a gene: 9. This CDR3 has 14 residues. Germline CDR1 and CDR2: SGHTA and FQGNSA. The CDR3: CASSASQTSGEQFF. CDR3 coding DNA: TGTGCCAGCAGCGCTTCCCAGACTAGCGGAGAGCAGTTCTTC.

V and J are TRBV18 and TRBJ2-2, with D unclear. The V end lost 1 base, the J end lost 0 bases, and 9 bases lay between the germline ends. This CDR3 region has 16 residues. Germline assignment: CDR1 KGHSH and CDR2 LQKENI. CDR3 in amino acids: CASSPQGHTNTGELFF. The CDR3 DNA reads as TGTGCCAGCTCACCACAGGGCCACACGAACACCGGGGAGCTGTTTTTT. Combining the CDR3 with reference TRBV18 and TRBJ2-2 gives the whole variable domain NAGVMQNPRHLVRRRGQEARLRCSPMKGHSHVYWYRQLPEEGLKFMVYLQKENIIDESGMPKERFSAEFPKEGPSILRIQQVVRGDSAAYFCASSPQGHTNTGELFFGEGSRLTVL.

The chain is built from TRBV27 and TRBJ1-6, with 7 bases fitting TRBD1. Germline V gene lookup returns CDR1 MNHEY and CDR2 SMNVEV (reference sequence). The CDR3 sequence is 16 residues long. V lost 5 bases to trimming and J lost 7 bases; unmatched junction nucleotides: 11. The DNA of the CDR3 is TGTGCCAGCAGTCGTCAAGGGGGCAGTGGGAATTCACCCCTCCACTTT. Protein product: CASSRQGGSGNSPLHF.

The rearrangement joins TRBV19 to TRBJ2-2; tentative D call: TRBD1 (5 bases). V shed 6 bases and J shed 0 bases, with 14 bases lying between them. The length of the CDR3 is 16 residues. The germline V gene has CDR1 LNHDA and CDR2 SQIVND (reference sequence). DNA for the CDR3: TGTGCCAGTAGACGGTCGGCCAGGGCGAACACCGGGGAGCTGTTTTTT. Translated: CASRRSARANTGELFF.

The rearrangement links TRBV2 to TRBJ2-1, with 7 bases matching TRBD1. The CDR3 is 16 amino acids. Germline assignment: CDR1 SNHLY and CDR2 FYNNEI. With 6 bases clipped from V and 3 bases from J, the junction kept 11 bases outside the gene matches. The CDR3 protein is CASRHPGTAFYNEQFF. The DNA of the CDR3 is TGTGCCAGCAGGCACCCCGGGACAGCCTTCTACAATGAGCAGTTCTTC.

This rearrangement joins TRBV18 to TRBJ1-2; 8 bases match TRBD1. With V trimmed by 5 bases and J by 4 bases, 6 bases remained unmatched. Germline CDR1 reads KGHSH; CDR2 reads LQKENI. The CDR3 consists of 14 residues. This CDR3 reads CASSSDRDAYGYTF. The CDR3 DNA sequence: TGTGCCAGCTCATCGGACAGGGATGCCTATGGCTACACCTTC.

This chain uses TRBV19 with TRBJ2-1, with 7 bases that match TRBD2. With 7 bases clipped from V and 2 bases from J, the junction kept 8 bases outside the gene matches. Germline V gene sequence: CDR1 LNHDA, CDR2 SQIVND (reference sequence). The CDR3 consists of 15 residues. The CDR3 loop is CASMGDYPAYNEQFF. In nucleotides, the CDR3 is TGTGCCAGTATGGGGGACTATCCCGCCTACAATGAGCAGTTCTTC.

This rearrangement joins TRBV5-5 to TRBJ1-4; D gene unclear. Germline loops: CDR1 SGHKS, CDR2 YYEKEE (reference sequence). The CDR3 contains 13 residues. The germline V and J ends were trimmed by 6 bases and 7 bases, with 13 bases remaining between them. CDR3 sequence (DNA): TGTGCCAGCAACGTCTACGTCACTGAAAAACTGTTTTTT. It yields the protein CASNVYVTEKLFF.

The gene calls are TRBV6-1 and TRBJ2-5; D is unclear. The CDR3 has 12 residues. The germline V gene has CDR1 MNHNS and CDR2 SASEGT. The V and J ends lost 5 bases and 4 bases respectively, with 8 bases between them. CDR3 amino acids: CASSFVPETQYF. The CDR3 region has the DNA TGTGCCAGCAGTTTCGTCCCAGAGACCCAGTACTTC.